The TCR beta chain described here comes from a study of T cells after posttransplantation cyclophosphamide (dated by TCRdb to the mid-2010s). About the investigation overall: T cell repertoire reconstitution was tracked by TRB sequencing after myeloablative bone marrow transplantation in which posttransplantation cyclophosphamide was used as GVHD prophylaxis. Blood from all 30 or so PTCy patients with 1-year posttransplant specimens was subjected to TRB sequencing. Public TRB sequences were queried against a database of over 3,000 sequences associated with responses to pathogens, tumor antigens, self-antigens and alloantigens. TRA and TRB clonality were tightly correlated in several samples, so subsequent TCR analyses focused on TRB only. In 3 patients, TRB sequencing was also performed on up to about 3 more blood samples taken 2 to 5.2 years after transplant, and in 4 patients, pretransplant blood was also TRB-sequenced. Antigen receptor sequencing was done on samples from some 35 PTCy-treated patients and from approximately 17 related bone marrow donors of those patients. What the work shows at the level of the full study, not this receptor alone: Donor-recipient similarity was low at 1-2 months but rose over the first year, and later blood repertoires were often dominated by donor CD8+ memory clones. The TRB repertoires of T cells infiltrating skin or the GI tract showed only limited overlap with the TRB repertoires found in blood. Across the roughly 48 patients, TRB clonality was highly associated with recipient CMV seropositivity and CMV reactivation, and diversity with PTCy was similar to that in the CNI/methotrexate controls.

Peripheral blood samples were provided by related bone marrow donors on the day of marrow donation. Peripheral blood and bone marrow mononuclear cells were isolated by Ficoll-Hypaque density centrifugation and were cryopreserved. Germline trimming: 5 bases from V, 2 bases from J; junction bases outside gene matches: 2. The CDR3 numbers 14 residues from cysteine through phenylalanine. Of the read, only the CDR3 DNA is kept; its 42 bases are in frame from base 1. The germline V gene provides CDR1 SGHTA and CDR2 FQGNSA. Genomic DNA was used for TRB sequencing, which was performed with the immunoSEQ assay at survey resolution or with the hsTCRB kit. From the authors' description of their analysis: The immunoSEQ software handled initial read processing, and the LymphoSeq R package was used for repertoire analyses. Clonality was computed as 1 minus normalized Shannon entropy; Gini coefficient was also calculated for each TRB dataset. To infer phenotypes in unsorted samples, TRB sequences from sorted subsets of the recipient or donor were mapped onto the unsorted samples of the same recipient. TCRdb carries this immuneACCESS record with in-frame sequences only. Its versions omit some clonotypes, under half of them owing to an unresolved V gene in the studies checked, with the rest unexplained. V and J calls and clone size are those listed in that table; D and trimming were worked out from the DNA. For this sample the table reports 40,000 to 45,000 clones, with no clone seen just once. 2% to 3% of the sample is taken by the ten largest.

In this sample, this clone turned up many times. There is no known antigen for this receptor. Per-base quality was not reported, and no clone a single base away is much larger than it. The sequenced sample was PBMCs. The sequence derives from a man in his forties or fifties in good health, CMV-negative, and a related stem cell transplant donor. In this chain, TRBV7-2 is recombined with TRBJ2-1; 8 bases in the junction line up with TRBD2. The DNA is as follows: TGTGCCAGCAGCCTCGGGAGGGCCTACAATGAGCAGTTCTTC. This yields the protein CASSLGRAYNEQFF.